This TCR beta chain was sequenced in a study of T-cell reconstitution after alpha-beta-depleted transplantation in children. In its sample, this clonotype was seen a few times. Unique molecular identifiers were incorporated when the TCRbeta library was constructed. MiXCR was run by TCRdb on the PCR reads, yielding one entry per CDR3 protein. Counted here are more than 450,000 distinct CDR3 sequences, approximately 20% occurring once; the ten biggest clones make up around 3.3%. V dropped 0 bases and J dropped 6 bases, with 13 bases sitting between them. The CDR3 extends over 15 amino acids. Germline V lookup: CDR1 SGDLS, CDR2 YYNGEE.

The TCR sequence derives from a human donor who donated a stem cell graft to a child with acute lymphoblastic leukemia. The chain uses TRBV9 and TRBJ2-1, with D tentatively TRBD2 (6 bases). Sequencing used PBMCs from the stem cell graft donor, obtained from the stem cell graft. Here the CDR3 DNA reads TGTGCCAGCAGCGTAGGAGGAGGGGTTCCCAATGAGCAGTTCTTC. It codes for CASSVGGGVPNEQFF.